This T cell receptor (beta chain) was retrieved from a study of blood T cell repertoires in COVID-19. Study-wide context: T cells, B-cell-depleted T cells, or PBMCs provided the cDNA or gDNA that served as material.

How the authors handled the data: Amplified reference gene primers provided the basis for estimating nucleated cell counts. The table came from immunoSEQ multiplex PCR; TCRdb's copy has only in-frame clones and leaves some out. From that table come the V and J calls and clone size; the DNA was used to work out D and trimming. The sample includes 200,000 to 250,000 clones, 80% to 90% of them seen just once. Trimming removed 6 bases from V and 2 bases from J; junction bases left unmatched: 3. The CDR3 has 13 amino acids. Germline V gene data show CDR1 as SNHLY and CDR2 as FYNNEI. Sequenced: peripheral blood. This chain links TRBV2 with TRBJ2-5; 7 bases agree with TRBD1. The receptor was isolated from a man aged 50 to 60 who had recovered from COVID-19. DNA for the CDR3: TGTGCCAGCAGCCTGGACAGGCAAGAGACCCAGTACTTC. It yields the protein CASSLDRQETQYF.